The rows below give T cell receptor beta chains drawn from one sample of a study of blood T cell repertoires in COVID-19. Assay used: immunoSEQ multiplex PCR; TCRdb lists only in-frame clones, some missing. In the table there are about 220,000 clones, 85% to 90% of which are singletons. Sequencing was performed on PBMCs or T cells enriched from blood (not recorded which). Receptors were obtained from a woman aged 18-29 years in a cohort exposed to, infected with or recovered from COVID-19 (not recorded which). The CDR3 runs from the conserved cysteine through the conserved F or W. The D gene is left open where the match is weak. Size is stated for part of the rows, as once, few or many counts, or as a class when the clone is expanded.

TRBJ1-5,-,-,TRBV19,TGTGCCAGTAGTAAGGGGGAACAGGACAATCAGCCCCAGCATTTT,CASSKGEQDNQPQHF
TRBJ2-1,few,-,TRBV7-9,TGTGCCAGCAGCTGGAGGGGGGGACTGCTGAACAATGAGCAGTTCTTC,CASSWRGGLLNNEQFF
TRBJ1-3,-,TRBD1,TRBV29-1,TGCAGCGTTTCCAGGGGGACTGGAAACACCATATATTTT,CSVSRGTGNTIYF
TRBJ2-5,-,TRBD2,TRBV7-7,TGTGCTAGCAGCCCCGGGACTAGCGGGAGACAGTACTTC,CASSPGTSGRQYF
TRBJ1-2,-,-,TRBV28,TGTGCCAGCAGTTTGGGTCAGGGCGGTGGCTACACCTTC,CASSLGQGGGYTF
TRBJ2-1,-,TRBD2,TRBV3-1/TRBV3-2,TGTGCCAGCAGCCTGCGACTAGCGGGGACCAATGAGCAGTTCTTC,CASSLRLAGTNEQFF
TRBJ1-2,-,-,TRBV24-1,TGTGCCACCAGCCCAGGGGAGGGGGTCTATGGCTACACCTTC,CATSPGEGVYGYTF
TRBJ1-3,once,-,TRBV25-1,TGTGCCAGCAGTGAATCCTTGACCCCCGGGGGAAACACCATATATTTT,CASSESLTPGGNTIYF
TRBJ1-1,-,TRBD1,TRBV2,TGTGCCAGCAAATTGGGACAGATGAACACTGAAGCTTTCTTT,CASKLGQMNTEAFF
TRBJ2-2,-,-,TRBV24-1,TGTGCCACCAGTGATTTCAATAGGCCGGGTGGAAACACCGGGGAGCTGTTTTTT,CATSDFNRPGGNTGELFF
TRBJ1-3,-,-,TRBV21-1,TGTGCCAGCAACACACCACGGGGCAGGGACTGCTCTGGAAACACCATATATTTT,CASNTPRGRDCSGNTIYF
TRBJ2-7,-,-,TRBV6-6,TGTGCCAGCAGTTACGGGGCGGAGAGCGTGACCTACGAGCAGTACTTC,CASSYGAESVTYEQYF
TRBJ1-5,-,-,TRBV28,TGTGCCAGCAGGGTGATGAGAGATCAGCCCCAGCATTTT,CASRVMRDQPQHF
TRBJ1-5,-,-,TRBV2,TGTGCCAGCACCGGAGGGGTCGGGGAGGCATGGAGCAATCAGCCCCAGCATTTT,CASTGGVGEAWSNQPQHF
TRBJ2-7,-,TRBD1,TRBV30,TGTGCCTGGAAACAGGGGATCTACGAGCAGTACTTC,CAWKQGIYEQYF
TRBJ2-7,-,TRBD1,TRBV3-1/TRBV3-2,TGTGCCAGCAGCCAAGATCCAGGGGGCTACGAGCAGTACTTC,CASSQDPGGYEQYF
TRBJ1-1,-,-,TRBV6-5,TGTGCCAGCAGTTACTCTGTTGCTCAGGGCACTGAAGCTTTCTTT,CASSYSVAQGTEAFF
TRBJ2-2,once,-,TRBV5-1,TGCGCCAGCAAGCTGGGACAACTGAACACCGGGGAGCTGTTTTTT,CASKLGQLNTGELFF
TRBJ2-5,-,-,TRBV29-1,TGCAGCGTTGCTCAGGGTGTCCAAGAGACCCAGTACTTC,CSVAQGVQETQYF
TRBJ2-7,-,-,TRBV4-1,TGCGCCAGCAGCCAAGCGGGGGGCCTCTCCTACGAGCAGTACTTC,CASSQAGGLSYEQYF
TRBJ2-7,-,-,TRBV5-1,TGCGCCAGCAGCTTGGCAGGGTCATCCCTCTACGAGCAGTACTTC,CASSLAGSSLYEQYF
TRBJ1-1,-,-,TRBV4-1,TGCGCCAGCAGCCAAGATAGTTGGGGGGGCACTGAAGCTTTCTTT,CASSQDSWGGTEAFF
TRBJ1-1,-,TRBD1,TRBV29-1,TGCAGCGTGGGGGACAGGGGCGGAACTGAAGCTTTCTTT,CSVGDRGGTEAFF
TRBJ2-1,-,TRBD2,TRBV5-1,TGCGCCAGCAGCTCACGCCTCCTCAGCGGGACTAACAATGAGCAGTTCTTC,CASSSRLLSGTNNEQFF
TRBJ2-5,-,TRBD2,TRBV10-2,TGCGCCAGCAGCCTCGGGACTAGCGGGACGGGCCTAGAGACCCAGTACTTC,CASSLGTSGTGLETQYF
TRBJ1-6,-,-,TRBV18,TGTGCCAGCTCATCGAGGGCAGATTATAATTCACCCCTCCACTTT,CASSSRADYNSPLHF
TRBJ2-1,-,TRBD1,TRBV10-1,TGCGCCAGCAGTGAGAGACAGGGGCGGAACAATGAGCAGTTCTTC,CASSERQGRNNEQFF
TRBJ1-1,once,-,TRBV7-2,TGTGCCAGCAGCCCCGGGGTACAGGGAGAGCACACTGAAGCTTTCTTT,CASSPGVQGEHTEAFF
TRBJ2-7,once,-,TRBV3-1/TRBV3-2,TGTGCCAGCAGCCAAGGGGCAACACCCTACGAGCAGTACTTC,CASSQGATPYEQYF
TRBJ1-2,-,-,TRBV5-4,TGTGCCAGCAGCCCATCCCCCACAGGTATCTATGGCTACACCTTC,CASSPSPTGIYGYTF